The 21 T cell receptor beta chains presented below share a single source sample, sequenced in a study of T-cell memory formation after mild COVID-19. Each CDR3 protein gets one entry after TCRdb re-called the 5' RACE reads with MiXCR. The sample contains 90,000 to 120,000 distinct CDR3 sequences, 11% of which appear only once. What was sequenced was PBMCs or a T cell subset sorted from them (not recorded which). The receptors come from a man aged 18 to 29 who had mild COVID-19 (a few samples of this study predate the infection). Cell type and time point are not known.

There are a few counts of this clonotype. The rearrangement uses TRBV7-8 and TRBJ2-2; D not certain. V lost 0 bases and J lost 2, with 19 bases in between. The CDR3 totals 19 residues. The germline V gene has CDR1 SGHVS and CDR2 FQNEAQ. CDR3 nucleotide sequence: TGTGCCAGCAGCTTAGCGCACAGCTCCCGTTCGACTAACACCGGGGAGCTGTTTTTT. Translating it yields CASSLAHSSRSTNTGELFF.

This rearrangement joins TRBV7-9 to TRBJ1-1, with 8 bases identical to TRBD1. CDR1 is SEHNR and CDR2 is FQNEAQ in the germline V gene (reference sequence). The CDR3 sequence is 14 residues long. The ends lost 1 base at V and 5 bases at J; junction bases unmatched: 3. In DNA, the CDR3 is TGTGCCAGCAGCTTAGACAGGGGGGCAACTGAAGCTTTCTTT. Residues: CASSLDRGATEAFF.

This clonotype has only a few counts. The rearrangement links TRBV27 to TRBJ1-1; maybe TRBD1 (5 bases). V gave up 3 bases and J gave up 3 bases, with 20 bases separating them. This CDR3 is 17 amino acids long. Germline V gene data show CDR1 as MNHEY and CDR2 as SMNVEV (reference sequence). This CDR3 reads CASSLGVVGLSDTEAFF. CDR3 nucleotide sequence: TGTGCCAGCAGTTTGGGGGTCGTGGGGTTGAGCGACACTGAAGCTTTCTTT.

This clonotype has only a few counts. The chain joins TRBV5-4 to TRBJ2-5, with TRBD2 matching over 13 bases. Germline values: CDR1 SGHNT, CDR2 YYREEE (reference sequence). J was trimmed by 4 bases and V by 0 bases; bases with no gene match: 3. The CDR3 is 16 amino acids. The CDR3 DNA reads TGTGCCAGCAGCTTGGAGGGACTAGCGGGGAGAGAGACCCAGTACTTC. Translation gives CASSLEGLAGRETQYF.

V gene TRBV6-2 or TRBV6-3 combines with J gene TRBJ1-5; TRBD1 agrees at 10 bases. Germline V CDR1 and CDR2: MNHEY, SVGEGT. The V gene end was trimmed by 6 bases and the J gene end by 5 bases; junction bases not matched to a gene: 13. This CDR3 has 17 amino acids. For the CDR3, the DNA is TGTGCCAGCAGAGGAGGGCTGACAGGGGGCTTTTATCAGCCCCAGCATTTT. Its protein is CASRGGLTGGFYQPQHF.

This clonotype has just a few counts. V gene TRBV7-9 combines with J gene TRBJ2-2; the D is unclear. This CDR3 is 14 amino acids long. The V and J ends lost 5 bases and 3 bases respectively, with 10 bases between them. The germline gives CDR1 SEHNR, CDR2 FQNEAQ (reference sequence). The CDR3 spells CASSNNPDTGELFF. CDR3 in DNA: TGTGCCAGCAGCAATAACCCAGACACCGGGGAGCTGTTTTTT.

This clonotype occurred a few times. The rearrangement joins TRBV3-1 to TRBJ1-2; possibly TRBD1 for D (5 bases). The germline V gene encodes CDR1 LGHDT and CDR2 YNNKEL (reference sequence). This CDR3 spans 14 amino acids. The V and J ends lost 1 base and 8 bases respectively, with 14 bases between them. CDR3 nucleotides: TGTGCCAGCAGCCAAGGGGGCCCAGCCAGCGGCTACACCTTC. It yields the protein CASSQGGPASGYTF.

This clonotype has only a few counts. V gene TRBV5-1 combines with J gene TRBJ1-1; tentatively, D is TRBD1 (5 bases). Germline V CDR1 and CDR2: SGHRS, YFSETQ. V was trimmed by 2 bases and J by 6 bases, leaving 14 bases between them. CDR3 length equals 14 residues. The CDR3 DNA reads TGCGCCAGCAGCTTTTCGGGACGGGGGGCTGAAGCTTTCTTT. It encodes CASSFSGRGAEAFF.

This clonotype was seen more than once but under ten times. The chain has TRBV9 and TRBJ1-2; no definite D call. The CDR3 is 12 residues long. CDR1 is SGDLS, CDR2 YYNGEE, per germline. Between the trimmed V and J ends, which lost 3 bases and 8 bases, there was a span of 11 bases. The CDR3 DNA sequence: TGTGCCAGCAGCGGCTTGGACGGCGGCTACACCTTC. Its protein product is CASSGLDGGYTF.

The rearrangement uses TRBV29-1 and TRBJ2-7; D is undetermined. The CDR3 sequence is 11 residues long. Looked up from germline, CDR1 is SQVTM and CDR2 is ANQGSEA. V lost 6 bases to trimming and J lost 5 bases, with 11 bases between them. CDR3 in amino acids: CSVNTQDEQYV. CDR3 nucleotide sequence: TGCAGCGTCAATACCCAAGACGAGCAGTACGTC.

Only a few counts were recorded for this clonotype. V is TRBV3-1 and J is TRBJ2-1; 9 positions agree with TRBD2. With 0 bases clipped from V and 4 bases from J, the junction kept 4 bases outside the gene matches. This CDR3 contains 16 residues. CDR1 and CDR2 from the germline V gene are LGHDT and YNNKEL (reference sequence). CDR3 coding DNA: TGTGCCAGCAGCCAAGATGCACTAGCGGGTTACAATGAGCAGTTCTTC. This codes for CASSQDALAGYNEQFF.

This clonotype was counted a few times. Written as DNA, the CDR3 is TGTGCCAGCAGTGATAGCGGGGGGGCCGCAGATACGCAGTATTTT. It translates to CASSDSGGAADTQYF. The chain has TRBV25-1 and TRBJ2-3; 11 bases are a match to TRBD2. This CDR3 spans 15 amino acids. Germline V CDR1 and CDR2: MGHDK, SYGVNS. J was trimmed by 4 bases and V by 3 bases; bases with no gene match: 3.

This clonotype was recorded at least ten times. The gene calls are TRBV12-3 or TRBV12-4 and TRBJ1-3; the D is unclear. The V gene lost 2 bases and the J gene lost 0 bases, with 14 bases spanning the gap. CDR3 length: 17 residues. For the CDR3, the DNA is TGTGCCAGCAGTTTACCGGAGGTCCCGAGCTCTGGAAACACCATATATTTT. This translates into CASSLPEVPSSGNTIYF.

The rearrangement joins TRBV6-2 or TRBV6-3 to TRBJ1-6; 8 nucleotides agree with TRBD1. The CDR3 contains 17 residues. Germline trimming cut 7 bases from V and 0 bases from J; bases unmatched to any gene: 8. Germline V gene lookup returns CDR1 MNHEY and CDR2 SVGEGT. Here the CDR3 DNA reads TGTGCCAGCACCCCGGGACAGGCGAGCTCCTATAATTCACCCCTCCACTTT. It is translated as CASTPGQASSYNSPLHF.

This chain connects TRBV7-9 to TRBJ1-5, with D possibly being TRBD1 (5 bases). V was shortened by 6 bases and J by 4 bases, with 10 bases between the two germline ends. Looked up from germline, CDR1 is SEHNR and CDR2 is FQNEAQ (reference sequence). The CDR3 totals 13 residues. CDR3 DNA: TGTGCCAGCAGTCCACAGGCAAATCAGCCCCAGCATTTT. Its translation: CASSPQANQPQHF.

This clonotype was seen a few times. The CDR3 reads CASSLASGATNEQFF. As DNA, the CDR3 is TGTGCCAGCAGTTTAGCGAGCGGGGCAACCAATGAGCAGTTCTTC. The gene calls are TRBV27 and TRBJ2-1; 7 bases line up with TRBD2. CDR1 is MNHEY and CDR2 is SMNVEV in the germline V gene (reference sequence). The CDR3 loop spans 15 amino acids. J lost 6 bases, V lost 2 bases, and 7 bases had no gene match.

The chain uses TRBV5-5 and TRBJ2-1; 9 bases are shared with TRBD2. The CDR3 loop spans 15 amino acids. From germline, CDR1 is SGHKS and CDR2 YYEKEE (reference sequence). The ends lost 4 bases at V and 5 bases at J; junction bases unmatched: 7. The DNA of the CDR3 is TGTGCCAGCAGCATATGGGGACTAGCTGACAATGAGCAGTTCTTC. It yields the protein CASSIWGLADNEQFF.

The chain combines TRBV7-6 with TRBJ1-2, with D maybe TRBD1 (6 bases). The CDR3 spans 14 residues. The V end lost 4 bases, the J end lost 7 bases, and 16 bases lay between the germline ends. Germline V gives CDR1 SGHVS, CDR2 FNYEAQ. The CDR3 DNA follows: TGTGCCAGCAGCTCCACGGGAGGGGGAACTGGCTACACCTTC. Its protein product is CASSSTGGGTGYTF. Full variable domain (missing parts from reference TRBV7-6 and TRBJ1-2): GAGVSQSPRYKVTKRGQDVALRCDPISGHVSLYWYRQALGQGPEFLTYFNYEAQQDKSGLPNDRFSAERPEGSISTLTIQRTEQRDSAMYRCASSSTGGGTGYTFGSGTRLTVV.

This rearrangement joins TRBV12-3 or TRBV12-4 to TRBJ2-7, with TRBD2 identical over 7 bases. The CDR3 spans 14 residues. The V gene end was trimmed by 2 bases and the J gene end by 5 bases; junction bases not matched to a gene: 6. The CDR3: CASSLLGGYDEQYF. For the CDR3, the DNA is TGTGCCAGCAGTTTACTGGGGGGGTACGACGAGCAGTACTTC.

This clonotype was seen a handful of times. This sequence joins TRBV9 and TRBJ1-2, with D possibly matching TRBD1 (5 bases). V was trimmed by 2 bases and J by 8 bases, leaving 16 bases between them. Germline V lookup: CDR1 SGDLS, CDR2 YYNGEE. The CDR3 length is 14 residues. The CDR3 DNA follows: TGTGCCAGCAGCGTCCGGGACGAGGGTTCCGGCTACACCTTC. It yields the protein CASSVRDEGSGYTF.

This clonotype turned up a few times. This chain links TRBV20-1 with TRBJ2-3, with D possibly being TRBD2 (6 bases). The V and J ends lost 5 bases and 2 bases respectively, with 17 bases between them. This CDR3 region has 15 residues. Germline V gene sequence: CDR1 DFQATT, CDR2 SNEGSKA (reference sequence). The CDR3 spells CSAHTGLGTTDTQYF. DNA of the CDR3: TGCAGTGCTCACACGGGACTGGGGACCACAGATACGCAGTATTTT.